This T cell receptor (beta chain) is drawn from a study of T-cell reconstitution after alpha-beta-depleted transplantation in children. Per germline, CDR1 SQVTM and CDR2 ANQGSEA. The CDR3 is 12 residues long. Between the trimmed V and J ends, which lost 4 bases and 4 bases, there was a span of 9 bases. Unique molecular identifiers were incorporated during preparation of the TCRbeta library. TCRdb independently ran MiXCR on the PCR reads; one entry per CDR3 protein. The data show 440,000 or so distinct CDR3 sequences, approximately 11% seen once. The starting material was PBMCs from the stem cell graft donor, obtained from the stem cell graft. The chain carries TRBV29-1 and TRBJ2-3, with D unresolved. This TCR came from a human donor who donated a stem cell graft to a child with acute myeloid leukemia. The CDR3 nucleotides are TGCAGCGTTGGAAAAAGGTCAGATACGCAGTATTTT. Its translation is CSVGKRSDTQYF.